Following are 24 T cell receptor beta chains from one sample sequenced in a study of Graves' ophthalmopathy and Graves' hyperthyroidism. RNA transcripts served as template for amplifying TCR beta CDR3 sequences. The workflow started with a first-round RT-PCR run with HTBI primers and then moved on to a second-round multiplex PCR. In TCRdb, the multiplex PCR reads were re-called with MiXCR into one record per CDR3 protein. The sample has 650,000 to 900,000 distinct CDR3 sequences; approximately 40% are singletons. Source material: peripheral blood. These receptors originate from an adult man with Graves' ophthalmopathy.

This clonotype was recorded a few times. The chain recombines TRBV15 with TRBJ1-1; D ambiguous. The germline V and J ends were trimmed by 1 base and 3 bases, with 9 bases remaining between them. In germline, CDR1 is LNHNV, CDR2 YYDKDF (reference sequence). The CDR3 contains 14 residues. Here the CDR3 reads CATSRVRRDTEAFF. CDR3 DNA sequence: TGTGCCACCAGCAGAGTGAGGCGGGACACTGAAGCTTTCTTT.

This clonotype was seen at least ten times. The chain combines TRBV15 with TRBJ1-6, with D hard to call. Per germline, CDR1 LNHNV and CDR2 YYDKDF (reference sequence). CDR3 length equals 14 residues. V dropped 0 bases and J dropped 8 bases, with 8 bases sitting between them. CDR3 bases: TGTGCCACCAGCAGAGATAAGTTAGATTCACCCCTCCACTTT. Translated, it gives CATSRDKLDSPLHF.

Details on this clonotype: One junction end does not reproduce the germline sequence, and a read error may be involved. The chain links TRBV20-1 to TRBJ2-7, with TRBD2 matching over 9 bases. The CDR3 sequence is 12 residues long. From germline, CDR1 is DFQATT and CDR2 SNEGSKA (reference sequence). CDR3 sequence: CSAGGLAYGQYF. Here the CDR3 DNA reads TGCAGTGCTGGGGGACTAGCCTACGGGCAGTACTTC.

Of note for this clonotype: The conserved phenylalanine or tryptophan normally closing the CDR3 is absent here, so this likely arose from a read error. The limits of the CDR3 on the DNA are not certain, so only TCRdb's listed CDR3 is given. The rearrangement uses TRBV29-1 and TRBJ2-7; TRBD1 is taken as the D call from the table, unchecked against the DNA. Germline V gene lookup returns CDR1 SQVTM and CDR2 ANQGSEA. The CDR3 numbers 9 amino acids, ends counted. The CDR3 spells CSARTGGCL.

The genes are TRBV7-2 and TRBJ1-4, with no clear D. The CDR3 loop spans 14 amino acids. Germline V gene data show CDR1 as SGHTA and CDR2 as FQGNSA. V was shortened by 0 bases and J by 8 bases, with 10 bases between the two germline ends. The CDR3 DNA is TGTGCCAGCAGCTTAGCGACGGCCCCCGAAAAACTGTTTTTT. It yields the protein CASSLATAPEKLFF.

This clonotype came up a few times. This chain connects TRBV7-3 to TRBJ1-5, with a possible D match to TRBD1 (5 bases). Trimming took off 3 bases at V and 4 bases at J, with 13 bases between the two ends. The germline CDR1 and CDR2 sequences are SGHTA and FQGTGA. The CDR3 has 15 amino acids. The CDR3 bases are TGTGCCAGCAGCTTTTTTGGCAGGGTGAATCAGCCCCAGCATTTT. Its translation is CASSFFGRVNQPQHF.

The rearrangement joins TRBV12-3 or TRBV12-4 to TRBJ2-7, with 9 bases fitting TRBD1. V shed 5 bases and J 5 bases; nucleotides not matched to a gene: 7. The CDR3 totals 14 residues. CDR3 in amino acids: CASSLGTGLHEQYF. The CDR3 nucleotides are TGTGCCAGCAGTCTAGGGACAGGGCTTCACGAGCAGTACTTC.

In this sample, this clonotype turned up many times. The chain combines TRBV12-3 or TRBV12-4 with TRBJ2-7, with D hard to call. The CDR3 sequence is 15 residues long. Trimming took 3 bases from V and 4 from J, leaving 16 bases between them. CDR3 region: CASSFRPGPMYEQYF. The DNA of the CDR3 is TGTGCCAGCAGTTTTAGACCGGGTCCTATGTACGAGCAGTACTTC.

The genes are TRBV2 and TRBJ2-2; D is uncertain. The CDR3 spans 13 residues. Germline CDR1 reads SNHLY; CDR2 reads FYNNEI. V dropped 8 bases and J dropped 3 bases, with 10 bases sitting between them. CDR3 nucleotide sequence: TGTGCCAGCCGAACCGAATACACCGGGGAGCTGTTTTTT. As protein: CASRTEYTGELFF.

Details on this clonotype: This could be a read error, since a much larger clone is one nucleotide away. J is TRBJ1-2 and V is TRBV10-3, with TRBD1 matching over 7 bases. The length of the CDR3 is 17 residues. Germline V gene sequence: CDR1 ENHRY, CDR2 SYGVKD. In nucleotides, the CDR3 is TGTGCCATCAGTGAGCTCGGGGGCGCATATTCGAAAGGGGGCTACGCCTTC. It yields the protein CAISELGGAYSKGGYAF.

This clonotype has at least ten counts. The rearrangement links TRBV9 to TRBJ1-1, with D possibly TRBD1 on 5 matching bases. The germline V gene encodes CDR1 SGDLS and CDR2 YYNGEE. The CDR3 has 13 amino acids. Trimming pared 5 bases from V and 3 bases from J, leaving 11 bases between. This CDR3 reads CASSPGWDTEAFF. As DNA, the CDR3 is TGTGCCAGCAGTCCAGGGTGGGACACTGAAGCTTTCTTT.

This clonotype was observed many times. V is TRBV15 and J is TRBJ1-4, with no clear D. The germline gives CDR1 LNHNV, CDR2 YYDKDF (reference sequence). Trimming pared 0 bases from V and 10 bases from J, leaving 3 bases between. The CDR3 totals 11 residues. CDR3 coding DNA: TGTGCCACCAGCAGAGAAGGAAAACTGTTTTTT. Amino acids: CATSREGKLFF.

This clonotype was seen at least ten times. The chain couples TRBV11-2 to TRBJ1-6; a possible D gene is TRBD1 (5 bases). Per the germline V gene, CDR1 is SGHAT and CDR2 is FQNNGV. V dropped 2 bases and J dropped 7 bases, with 12 bases sitting between them. This CDR3 spans 15 amino acids. The CDR3 region is CASSLYGTQNSPLHF. In nucleotides, the CDR3 is TGTGCCAGCAGCTTATATGGGACTCAAAATTCACCCCTCCACTTT.

The chain recombines TRBV24-1 with TRBJ1-5, with D perhaps matching TRBD1 (6 bases). The germline CDR1 and CDR2 sequences are KGHDR and SFDVKD. The CDR3 consists of 13 residues. Trimming left V 11 bases short and J 2 bases short, with 12 bases between. Here the CDR3 reads CASNPGGNQPQHF. Written as DNA, the CDR3 is TGTGCCAGTAACCCAGGGGGCAATCAGCCCCAGCATTTT.

The chain carries TRBV11-2 and TRBJ1-5; 7 nucleotides line up with TRBD1. Per germline, CDR1 SGHAT and CDR2 FQNNGV. The CDR3 length is 15 residues. J lost 7 bases, V lost 5 bases, and 11 bases had no gene match. The CDR3 protein is CASSQVYRGDQPQHF. The CDR3 bases are TGTGCCAGCAGCCAAGTCTACAGGGGTGACCAGCCCCAGCATTTT.

This clonotype was observed many times. V usage is TRBV29-1 and J usage is TRBJ2-2; TRBD1 might be the D (5 bases). Trimming removed 6 bases at V and 0 bases at J, with 14 bases between. Germline CDR1 reads SQVTM; CDR2 reads ANQGSEA. The CDR3 is 15 residues long. CDR3 amino acids: CSVNRFPANTGELFF. CDR3 bases: TGCAGCGTGAACAGGTTCCCCGCGAACACCGGGGAGCTGTTTTTT.

This clonotype has more than one count but fewer than ten. In this CDR3 the conserved last residue, phenylalanine or tryptophan, is missing, so a read error is likely. The J gene is TRBJ2-2, the V gene TRBV10-1; the D is unclear. CDR1 and CDR2 (germline): WNHNN, SYGVQD (reference sequence). The CDR3 is 14 amino acids. V was trimmed by 8 bases and J by 0 bases, leaving 10 bases between them. The CDR3: CASLALSNTGELFV. CDR3 bases: TGCGCCAGCTTAGCACTCTCGAACACCGGGGAGCTGTTTGTT.

This chain links TRBV2 with TRBJ2-5, with a tentative D call TRBD2 (6 bases). CDR3 length: 14 amino acids. Trimming removed 6 bases at V and 4 bases at J, with 15 bases between. CDR1 SNHLY and CDR2 FYNNEI come from the germline V gene. CDR3 coding DNA: TGTGCCAGCAGGTGGACGGGGGAAAGAGAGACCCAGTACTTC. Translation: CASRWTGERETQYF.

At least ten counts were recorded for this clonotype. The rearrangement joins TRBV9 to TRBJ2-2; possible D gene TRBD1, 5 bases. In germline, CDR1 is SGDLS, CDR2 YYNGEE. V was shortened by 0 bases and J by 5 bases, with 11 bases between the two germline ends. This CDR3 comprises 15 residues. The CDR3 nucleotides are TGTGCCAGCAGCGTAGGACAGCTTACTACCGGGGAGCTGTTTTTT. Its translation is CASSVGQLTTGELFF.

The genes are TRBV29-1 and TRBJ1-3, with TRBD1 identical over 7 bases. The germline V gene has CDR1 SQVTM and CDR2 ANQGSEA. The ends lost 6 bases at V and 2 bases at J; junction bases unmatched: 13. There are 16 residues in the CDR3. The CDR3 DNA follows: TGCAGCGTCGACCGACAGGGAGGGGACCCTGGAAACACCATATATTTT. Protein: CSVDRQGGDPGNTIYF. The variable domain in full, completed from reference TRBV29-1 and TRBJ1-3, reads SAVISQKPSRDICQRGTSLTIQCQVDSQVTMMFWYRQQPGQSLTLIATANQGSEATYESGFVIDKFPISRPNLTFSTLTVSNMSPEDSSIYLCSVDRQGGDPGNTIYFGEGSWLTVV.

V usage is TRBV10-3 and J usage is TRBJ2-7; D remains unclear. Germline CDR1 ENHRY, CDR2 SYGVKD. The CDR3 is 15 amino acids. V gave up 0 bases and J gave up 2 bases, with 11 bases separating them. DNA of the CDR3: TGTGCCATCAGTGAGTCGACGGCTAGGACCTACGAGCAGTACTTC. It is translated as CAISESTARTYEQYF.

This clonotype was counted a few times. This chain uses TRBV7-3 with TRBJ2-7; 10 bases align to TRBD1. CDR3 length: 14 amino acids. Per the germline V gene, CDR1 is SGHTA and CDR2 is FQGTGA. V shed 9 bases, J shed 3 bases, and the junction held 8 bases outside the gene matches. This CDR3 reads CASSMGTGDYEQYF. The CDR3 coding sequence is TGTGCCAGTAGTATGGGGACAGGGGACTACGAGCAGTACTTC.

This clonotype showed up just a few times. V gene TRBV20-1 combines with J gene TRBJ2-7, with TRBD2 matching 9 bases. There are 14 residues in the CDR3. V shed 3 bases, J shed 6 bases, and the junction held 9 bases outside the gene matches. Germline lookup yields CDR1 DFQATT and CDR2 SNEGSKA (reference sequence). Here the CDR3 reads CSASFRLAGTEQYF. The CDR3 nucleotides are TGCAGTGCTAGTTTTCGGCTAGCGGGAACCGAGCAGTACTTC.

In its sample, this clonotype was seen a few times. The chain links TRBV2 to TRBJ1-6; D is ambiguous. Trimming left V 7 bases short and J 2 bases short, with 12 bases between. CDR3 length: 15 amino acids. CDR1 and CDR2 (germline): SNHLY, FYNNEI. CDR3: CASTKETAYNSPLHF. Here the CDR3 DNA reads TGTGCCAGCACTAAGGAAACTGCCTATAATTCACCCCTCCACTTT.